A single T cell receptor beta chain is shown here with its context. As yet, its antigen is unknown. Measured with immunoSEQ multiplex PCR; TCRdb has only the in-frame clones, and not every one. The sample lists roughly 150,000 clones, 92% seen once, with 1.5% to 2% in the top ten. This record comes from a study of T cell responses to AZD1222 COVID-19 vaccine. Overall study findings and caveats: Compared with day 0, the breadth and depth of the Spike-specific TCR repertoire rose significantly after two doses of AZD1222.

Germline V lookup: CDR1 SGHTA, CDR2 FQGNSA. Between the trimmed V and J ends, which lost 5 bases and 6 bases, there was a span of 12 bases. The CDR3 sequence is 13 residues long. Sequencing was performed on peripheral blood, taken on day 0 of AZD1222 vaccination. The clonotype comes from an adult in good health. The chain couples TRBV7-2 to TRBJ2-3; weak D call: TRBD1 (6 bases). CDR3 sequence reads: CASSEQGWDTQYF. For the CDR3, the DNA is TGTGCCAGCAGCGAACAGGGATGGGATACGCAGTATTTT.